This T cell receptor (beta chain) emerged from a study of blood T cell repertoires in COVID-19 (dated by TCRdb to 2020 to 2022). For the wider study: Collaborator samples came from the United States, Italy and Spain and covered acute and convalescent phases of COVID-19. The prospective study material was composed of cDNA or gDNA derived from T cells, B-cell-depleted T cells, or PBMCs. Deeply sampled blood TCRbeta repertoires from subjects exposed to, actively infected with, or recovered from COVID-19 were included in the dataset. The repertoires were made available in a free public database intended to serve as a resource for research on the immune response to SARS-CoV-2. The samples were drawn from two sources: the first 160 participants of the ongoing ImmuneRACE study, and over 1,000 subjects contributed by 6 global collaborators. Nearly every sample came with metadata listing a de-identified subject ID, COVID-19 status, age in years and sex. Where available, HLA class I and class II types were obtained from metadata supplied by the sample provider rather than from assay-based typing. The study at large found these results: The quantity of clinical and demographic metadata differed by source and by participant and was supplied without curation.

This clone has only a few counts. The antigen this receptor binds is unknown. One base away there is no much larger clone; base qualities are not given. In the prospective study, participants were 18 to 89 years old, resided in 20 to 30 geographic areas of the United States, and were enrolled through a virtual design. In the prospective study, participants were assigned to cohorts based on the clinical history participants reported in a screening survey and a study questionnaire. Exposed participants had been in contact with someone with a PCR-confirmed or clinician-diagnosed COVID-19 case within 2 weeks of study entry. Mobile phlebotomists in the prospective study collected whole blood, serum and a nasopharyngeal or oropharyngeal swab from every participant. Over a roughly 2-month period, participants in the prospective study had the option of providing additional blood draws and questionnaires. Before DNA extraction, blood samples from the prospective study were shipped at room temperature or frozen.

The immunoSEQ Assay, a bias-controlled multiplex PCR, was used to amplify TCRbeta CDR3 regions from genomic DNA. Processing in the source paper ran as follows. The number of nucleated cells in each sample was estimated from the amplification of reference gene primers within the assay. To quantify the absolute abundance of each unique TCRbeta CDR3 rearrangement, sequence reads were collapsed and filtered. For each sample, productive Simpson clonality was calculated as the square root of Simpson's diversity index over productive rearrangements. TCRdb holds this immuneACCESS table with in-frame rearrangements only. Some clones are missing; in checked studies, unresolved V genes explain under half, and the rest has no known cause. V, J and clone size are those of that table, while D and trimming were read from the DNA. Here the sample has approximately 300,000 clones; about 85% occur a single time. The ten largest clones capture 1.5% to 2% of the sample.

CDR3 length: 13 amino acids, cysteine to phenylalanine. Only the CDR3 part of the read is kept: 39 bases, read in frame from the first base. Cut back by 5 bases and 3 bases, the V and J ends lie 10 bases apart. Via the germline V gene, CDR1 is SGHTA and CDR2 FQGTGA. The chain uses TRBV7-3 and TRBJ1-1, with an unclear D gene assignment. The TCR originated in a woman aged 25 to 39 who had been exposed to COVID-19. Sequenced: PBMCs or T cells enriched from blood (not recorded which). DNA sequence: TGTGCCAGCAGCAAACGGGGTGACACTGAAGCTTTCTTT. It translates as CASSKRGDTEAFF.